These 14 T cell receptor beta chains share one sample of origin, sequenced in a study of human T cells and chemical hapten exposure. One entry per CDR3 protein results from TCRdb running MiXCR on the RACE reads. The sample records about 98,000 distinct CDR3 sequences, 11% being singletons. Sample time point: pre-sensitization, week 0. As for treatment: therapeutic diphenylcyclopropenone sensitization with weekly scalp DPC. The sequencing used whole blood, collected in connection with sensitization to the hapten diphenylcyclopropenone (DPC). The receptors were gathered from a woman between 55 and 75 years old with alopecia areata. Some clones in this sample may be carry-over from other donors' samples.

The J gene is TRBJ2-5, the V gene TRBV10-2, with D uncertain. The CDR3 is made up of 14 amino acids. CDR1 and CDR2 (germline): WSHSY, SAAADI. Trimming left V 0 bases short and J 5 bases short, with 10 bases between. CDR3 sequence reads: CASSESIVRETQYF. DNA for the CDR3: TGCGCCAGCAGTGAGTCAATAGTAAGGGAGACCCAGTACTTC.

V and J are TRBV7-9 and TRBJ2-3; either TRBD1 or TRBD2 may fit D (5 bases each). The CDR3 extends over 17 amino acids. Trimming shortened V by 5 bases and J by 1 base, and 19 bases separated the two germline ends. The germline V gene encodes CDR1 SEHNR and CDR2 FQNEAQ (reference sequence). CDR3 residues: CASSHGRDRWRTDTQYF. The CDR3 coding sequence is TGTGCCAGCAGCCACGGCCGGGACCGATGGCGCACAGATACGCAGTATTTT.

This clonotype was recorded many times. This chain uses TRBV27 with TRBJ2-7; D may be TRBD1 (5 bases). Germline V gives CDR1 MNHEY, CDR2 SMNVEV (reference sequence). The CDR3 length is 14 residues. Trimming took off 6 bases at V and 4 bases at J, with 16 bases between the two ends. In nucleotides, the CDR3 is TGTGCCAGCAGCCCTAAGCTGCAGGGATACGAGCAGTACTTC. This translates into CASSPKLQGYEQYF.

The sample holds a few counts of this clonotype. This chain joins TRBV19 and TRBJ1-2; D is uncertain. Germline lookup yields CDR1 LNHDA and CDR2 SQIVND (reference sequence). With 6 bases removed from V and 4 bases from J, the gap between germline ends came to 15 bases. The CDR3 loop spans 14 amino acids. CDR3 loop: CASRPGDTSYGYTF. CDR3 DNA sequence: TGTGCCAGTAGACCCGGCGACACATCCTATGGCTACACCTTC.

There are many counts of this clonotype. V is TRBV19 and J is TRBJ2-1; the D gene is possibly TRBD2 (6 bases). The CDR3 runs to 14 residues. The germline V and J ends were trimmed by 8 bases and 2 bases, with 13 bases remaining between them. Germline CDR1 reads LNHDA; CDR2 reads SQIVND (reference sequence). CDR3: CASGAGATYNEQFF. The DNA for the CDR3 is TGTGCCAGTGGAGCGGGTGCAACCTACAATGAGCAGTTCTTC.

This clonotype was detected a few times. The chain is built from TRBV5-1 and TRBJ2-2, with 8 bases matching TRBD1. Germline trimming cut 4 bases from V and 7 bases from J; bases unmatched to any gene: 9. In germline, CDR1 is SGHRS, CDR2 YFSETQ. The CDR3 spans 15 residues. The CDR3 reads CASSTGQGGYGELFF. The CDR3 nucleotides are TGCGCCAGCAGCACCGGACAGGGTGGATACGGGGAGCTGTTTTTT.

This clonotype was seen a few times. The V gene is TRBV5-1, the J gene TRBJ2-7; D gene ambiguous. Trimming stripped 7 bases from V and 0 bases from J, with 5 bases between. The CDR3 runs 11 residues. Germline-derived CDR1 and CDR2 are SGHRS and YFSETQ. CDR3: CASRSSYEQYF. The CDR3 bases are TGCGCCAGCCGAAGCTCCTACGAGCAGTACTTC.

V is TRBV15 and J is TRBJ2-5; the match to TRBD2 covers 10 bases. CDR1 LNHNV and CDR2 YYDKDF come from the germline V gene (reference sequence). After removal of 5 bases from V and 14 bases from J, the junction contained 11 bases not matched to a gene. This CDR3 has 13 residues. DNA for the CDR3: TGTGCCACCAGCCCGGATTTAGCGGGGGGACAATACTTC. It yields the protein CATSPDLAGGQYF.

This clonotype was counted ten times or more. The chain joins TRBV5-1 to TRBJ2-4; D unclear. The CDR3 sequence is 14 residues long. V was clipped by 1 base and J by 8 bases, with 13 bases between them. Germline V gives CDR1 SGHRS, CDR2 YFSETQ. The CDR3 bases are TGCGCCAGCAGCTTGAGTGGCGGAGTAGACATTCAGTACTTC. Translation gives CASSLSGGVDIQYF.

The table lists this clonotype with many counts. The V gene is TRBV6-1, the J gene TRBJ1-1; D gene unclear. The CDR3 is 16 amino acids. CDR1 is MNHNS and CDR2 is SASEGT in the germline V gene. V was cut by 6 bases and J by 1 base, with 18 bases left in between. CDR3 coding DNA: TGTGCCAGCAGGGGCCGGCCATCACTAAGGAACACTGAAGCTTTCTTT. Amino acid sequence: CASRGRPSLRNTEAFF.

This chain joins TRBV12-5 and TRBJ1-3, with D uncertain. Trimming took off 7 bases at V and 4 bases at J, with 8 bases between the two ends. CDR1 and CDR2 from the germline V gene are LGHNT and FRNRAP. The CDR3 loop spans 12 amino acids. The CDR3 nucleotides read TGTGCTAGTGTTCCGGGGGGAAACACCATATATTTT. It is translated as CASVPGGNTIYF.

This clonotype was detected only a few times. The V call is TRBV5-1, the J call TRBJ2-1; 8 positions agree with TRBD1. CDR3 length: 12 residues. The germline CDR1 and CDR2 sequences are SGHRS and YFSETQ. The V segment lost 4 bases and the J segment 15 bases; nucleotides outside the gene matches: 9. Here the CDR3 DNA reads TGCGCCAGCAGCCAAGGATCAGGGGGCCTGTTCTTC. Translating gives CASSQGSGGLFF. The variable domain in full, completed from reference TRBV5-1 and TRBJ2-1, reads KAGVTQTPRYLIKTRGQQVTLSCSPISGHRSVSWYQQTPGQGLQFLFEYFSETQRNKGNFPGRFSGRQFSNSRSEMNVSTLELGDSALYLCASSQGSGGLFFGPGTRLTVL.

This clonotype was seen at least ten times. The chain joins TRBV5-1 to TRBJ2-3; D assignment may be TRBD1 or TRBD2 (5 bases each). This CDR3 region has 13 residues. V dropped 3 bases and J dropped 3 bases, with 8 bases sitting between them. CDR1 is SGHRS and CDR2 is YFSETQ in the germline V gene. For the CDR3, the DNA is TGCGCCAGCAGCTGGGGCGGGACAGATACGCAGTATTTT. Protein: CASSWGGTDTQYF.

For the CDR3, the DNA is TGCAGTGCTAGCAGACCGGGACAGGGGGTCAATCAGCCCCAGCATTTT. Its protein product is CSASRPGQGVNQPQHF. The chain uses TRBV20-1 and TRBJ1-5, with 11 bases matching TRBD1. This CDR3 contains 16 residues. The germline CDR1 and CDR2 sequences are DFQATT and SNEGSKA (reference sequence). Germline trimming cut 3 bases from V and 3 bases from J; bases unmatched to any gene: 7.